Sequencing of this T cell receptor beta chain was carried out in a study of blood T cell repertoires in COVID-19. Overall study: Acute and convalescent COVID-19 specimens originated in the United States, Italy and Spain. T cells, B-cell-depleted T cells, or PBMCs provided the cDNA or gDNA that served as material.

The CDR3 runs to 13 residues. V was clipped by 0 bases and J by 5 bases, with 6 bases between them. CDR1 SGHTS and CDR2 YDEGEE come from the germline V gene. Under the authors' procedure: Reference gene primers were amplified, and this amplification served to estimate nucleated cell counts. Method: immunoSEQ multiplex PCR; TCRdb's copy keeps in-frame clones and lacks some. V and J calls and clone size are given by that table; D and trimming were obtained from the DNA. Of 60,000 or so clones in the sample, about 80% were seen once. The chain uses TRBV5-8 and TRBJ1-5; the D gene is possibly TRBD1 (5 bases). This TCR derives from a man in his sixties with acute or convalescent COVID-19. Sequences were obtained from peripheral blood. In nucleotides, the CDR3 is TGTGCCAGCAGCTTGGAGGGGTATCAGCCCCAGCATTTT. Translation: CASSLEGYQPQHF.